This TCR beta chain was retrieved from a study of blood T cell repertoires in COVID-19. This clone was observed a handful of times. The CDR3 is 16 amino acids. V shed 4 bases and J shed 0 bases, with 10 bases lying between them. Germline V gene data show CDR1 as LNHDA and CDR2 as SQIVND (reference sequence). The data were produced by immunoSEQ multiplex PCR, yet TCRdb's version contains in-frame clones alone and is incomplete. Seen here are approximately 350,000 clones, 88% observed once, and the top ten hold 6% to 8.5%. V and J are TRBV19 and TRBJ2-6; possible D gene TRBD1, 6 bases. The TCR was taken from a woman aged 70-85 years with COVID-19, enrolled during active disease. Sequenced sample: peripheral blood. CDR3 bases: TGTGCCAGTAGTAGGCAGGGGCGCTCTGGGGCCAACGTCCTGACTTTC. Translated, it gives CASSRQGRSGANVLTF.